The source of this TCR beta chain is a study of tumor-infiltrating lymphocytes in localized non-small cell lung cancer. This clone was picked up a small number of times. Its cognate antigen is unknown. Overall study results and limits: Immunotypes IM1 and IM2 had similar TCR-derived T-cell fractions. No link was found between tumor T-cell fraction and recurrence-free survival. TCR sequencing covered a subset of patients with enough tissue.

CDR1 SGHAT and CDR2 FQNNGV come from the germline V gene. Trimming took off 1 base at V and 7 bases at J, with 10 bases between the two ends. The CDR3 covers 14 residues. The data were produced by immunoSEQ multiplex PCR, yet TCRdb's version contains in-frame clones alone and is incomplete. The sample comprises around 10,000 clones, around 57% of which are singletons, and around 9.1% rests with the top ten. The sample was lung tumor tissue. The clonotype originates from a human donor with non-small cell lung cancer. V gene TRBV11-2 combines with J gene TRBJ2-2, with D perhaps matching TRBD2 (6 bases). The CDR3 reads CASSLAGVSGELFF. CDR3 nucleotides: TGTGCCAGCAGCTTAGCGGGAGTCAGCGGGGAGCTGTTTTTT. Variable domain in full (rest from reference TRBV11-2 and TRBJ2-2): EAGVAQSPRYKIIEKRQSVAFWCNPISGHATLYWYQQILGQGPKLLIQFQNNGVVDDSQLPKDRFSAERLKGVDSTLKIQPAKLEDSAVYLCASSLAGVSGELFFGEGSRLTVL.